Here is one TCR beta chain with its context. The antigen remains unidentified. For every subset, genomic DNA was evenly distributed across several immunoSEQ plates. Produced via immunoSEQ multiplex PCR; TCRdb's table is partial and in-frame only. The data show about 2.5 million clones, with 85% to 95% seen just once and 0.3% to 0.4% held by the top ten. The data were taken from a study of shared clonotypes between healthy human individuals. Points from the study as a whole: Some clonotypes were shared by all four sorted-subset donors, while others were not shared. The non-shared ones had lower generation probabilities than the shared ones.

Germline values: CDR1 SGHNT, CDR2 YYREEE (reference sequence). The CDR3 has 17 amino acids. Trimming left V 0 bases short and J 0 bases short, with 13 bases between. The chain employs TRBV5-4 and TRBJ2-1; maybe TRBD2 (6 bases). Sequences were obtained from naive CD4+ T cells from PBMCs. Subset indicated: CD45RA+ positively selected. This clonotype was obtained from a young man in good health. Some clones in this sample may be carry-over from other donors' samples. The CDR3 loop reads CASSLGGGAGSYNEQFF. CDR3 nucleotides: TGTGCCAGCAGCTTGGGGGGCGGGGCTGGCTCCTACAATGAGCAGTTCTTC.